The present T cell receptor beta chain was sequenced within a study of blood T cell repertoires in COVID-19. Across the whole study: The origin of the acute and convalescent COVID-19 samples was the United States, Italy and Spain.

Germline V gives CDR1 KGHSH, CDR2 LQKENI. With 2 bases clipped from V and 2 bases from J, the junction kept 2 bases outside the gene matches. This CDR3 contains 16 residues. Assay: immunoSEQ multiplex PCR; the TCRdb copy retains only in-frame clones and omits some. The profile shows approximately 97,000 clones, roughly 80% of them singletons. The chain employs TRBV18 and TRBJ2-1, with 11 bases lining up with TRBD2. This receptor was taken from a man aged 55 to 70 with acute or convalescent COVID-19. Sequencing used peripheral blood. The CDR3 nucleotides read TGTGCCAGCTCACCAATGACTAGCGGGGCCTACAATGAGCAGTTCTTC. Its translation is CASSPMTSGAYNEQFF.